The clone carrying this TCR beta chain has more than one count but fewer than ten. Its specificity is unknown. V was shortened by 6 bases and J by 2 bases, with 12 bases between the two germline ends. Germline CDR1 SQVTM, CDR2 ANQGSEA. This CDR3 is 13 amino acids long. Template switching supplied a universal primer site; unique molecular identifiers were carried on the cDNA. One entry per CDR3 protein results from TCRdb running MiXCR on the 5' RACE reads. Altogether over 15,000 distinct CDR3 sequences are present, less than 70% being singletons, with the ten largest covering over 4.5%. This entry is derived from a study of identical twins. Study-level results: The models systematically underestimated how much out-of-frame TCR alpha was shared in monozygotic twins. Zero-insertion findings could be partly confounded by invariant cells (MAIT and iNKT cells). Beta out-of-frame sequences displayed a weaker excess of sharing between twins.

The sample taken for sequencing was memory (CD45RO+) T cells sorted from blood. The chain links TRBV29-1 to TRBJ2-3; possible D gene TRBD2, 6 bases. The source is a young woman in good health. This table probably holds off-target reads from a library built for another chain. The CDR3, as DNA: TGCAGCGTCGTAGCGGATCACACAGATACGCAGTATTTT. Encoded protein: CSVVADHTDTQYF.